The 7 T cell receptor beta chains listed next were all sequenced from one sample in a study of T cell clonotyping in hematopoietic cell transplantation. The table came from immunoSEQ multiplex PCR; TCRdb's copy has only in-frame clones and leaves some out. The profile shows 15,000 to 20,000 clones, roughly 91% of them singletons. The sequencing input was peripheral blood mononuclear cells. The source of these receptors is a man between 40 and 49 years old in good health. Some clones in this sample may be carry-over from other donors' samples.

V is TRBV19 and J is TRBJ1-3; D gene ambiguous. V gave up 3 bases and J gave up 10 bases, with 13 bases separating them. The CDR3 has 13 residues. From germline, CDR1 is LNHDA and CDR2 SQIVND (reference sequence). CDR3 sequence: CASSMHRARTIYF. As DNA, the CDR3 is TGTGCCAGTAGTATGCACAGAGCGAGGACCATATATTTT.

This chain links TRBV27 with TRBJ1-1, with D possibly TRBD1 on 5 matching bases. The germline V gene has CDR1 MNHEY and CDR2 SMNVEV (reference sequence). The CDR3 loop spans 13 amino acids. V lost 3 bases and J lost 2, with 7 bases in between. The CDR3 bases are TGTGCCAGCAGTTTCGGGGGTAACACTGAAGCTTTCTTT. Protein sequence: CASSFGGNTEAFF.

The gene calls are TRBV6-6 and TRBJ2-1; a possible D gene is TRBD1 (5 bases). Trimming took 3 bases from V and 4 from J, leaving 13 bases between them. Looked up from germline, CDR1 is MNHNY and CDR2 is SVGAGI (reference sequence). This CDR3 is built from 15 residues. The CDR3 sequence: CASSYKKGLYNEQFF. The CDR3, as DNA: TGTGCCAGCAGTTATAAGAAGGGGCTATACAATGAGCAGTTCTTC.

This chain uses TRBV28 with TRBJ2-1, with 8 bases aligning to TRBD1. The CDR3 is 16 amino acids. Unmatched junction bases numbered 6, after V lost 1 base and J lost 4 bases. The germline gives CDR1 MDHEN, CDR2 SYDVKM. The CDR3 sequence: CASSLLSTGAYNEQFF. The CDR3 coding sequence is TGTGCCAGCAGTTTATTGTCGACAGGGGCATACAATGAGCAGTTCTTC.

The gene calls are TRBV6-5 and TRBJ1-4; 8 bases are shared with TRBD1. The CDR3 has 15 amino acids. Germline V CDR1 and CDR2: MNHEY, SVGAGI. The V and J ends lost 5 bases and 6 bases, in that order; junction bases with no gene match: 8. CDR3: CASSPAGGLDEKLFF. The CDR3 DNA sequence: TGTGCCAGCAGTCCCGCAGGGGGCCTGGATGAAAAACTGTTTTTT.

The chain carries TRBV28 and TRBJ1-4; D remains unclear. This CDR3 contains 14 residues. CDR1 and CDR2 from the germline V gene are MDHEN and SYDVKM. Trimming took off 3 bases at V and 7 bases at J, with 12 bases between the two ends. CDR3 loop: CASSFISLGEKLFF. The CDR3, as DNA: TGTGCCAGCAGTTTTATTTCGTTGGGTGAAAAACTGTTTTTT.

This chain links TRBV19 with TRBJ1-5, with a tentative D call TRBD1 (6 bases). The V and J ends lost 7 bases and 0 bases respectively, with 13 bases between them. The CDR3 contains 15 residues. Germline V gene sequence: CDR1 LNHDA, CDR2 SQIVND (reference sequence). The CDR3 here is CASNTQGSSNQPQHF. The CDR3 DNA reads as TGTGCCAGTAACACCCAGGGGAGTAGCAATCAGCCCCAGCATTTT.